This T cell receptor (beta chain) was sequenced in a study of cytomegalovirus exposure and HLA in healthy donors. General observations from the study: It was shown in a later analysis that HLA-associated TCR beta chains were more clonally expanded than other, equally common chains. The classifier, whose performance was assessed in both the original and validation cohorts, reportedly diagnosed cytomegalovirus status with high specificity and sensitivity. For most TCR beta V segments, an earlier analysis put the productive rate at about 87% or about 30% of the time. While the bulk of TCR sequences proved rare, some public TCRs turned up in many donors.

The V end lost 0 bases, the J end lost 8 bases, and 14 bases lay between the germline ends. The V gene's germline CDR1 is SGDLS and CDR2 YYNGEE. This CDR3 has 14 residues. The PCR ran on 60 Vbeta and 13 Jbeta primers. Some clones are missing from TCRdb's copy, which holds only in-frame ones; the method was immunoSEQ multiplex PCR. Among approximately 200,000 clones listed, about four fifths were seen once. The sample holds one count of this clone. The antigen remains unidentified. The V call is TRBV9, the J call TRBJ1-2; D not resolved. This receptor was identified in a woman in her 30s in good health and CMV-seropositive. Sequencing used PBMCs. The CDR3 protein is CASSVVGTAAGYTF. The CDR3 nucleotides are TGTGCCAGCAGCGTAGTAGGAACCGCAGCGGGCTACACCTTC.